This T cell receptor beta chain is from a study of T cells in Graves' hyperthyroidism and ophthalmopathy. Study summary: Peripheral blood was secured at the point of initial diagnosis, before any treatment.

Amplification of TCR beta CDR3 regions used RNA as the template. The HTBI primer set was used in a first-round RT-PCR of the TCR CDR3. TCRdb fed the multiplex PCR reads into MiXCR, producing one record per CDR3 protein. This repertoire shows about 400,000 distinct CDR3 sequences, 15% to 19% found once; its top ten account for roughly 14%. Newly diagnosed hyperthyroidism patients aged 18 to 65 years had disease lasting under 2 months. Uncontrolled infection, other autoimmune disease, pregnancy or lactation led to exclusion. The ends were cut back, 1 base at V and 0 bases at J, with 10 bases in the middle. The CDR3 loop spans 16 amino acids. CDR1 is MNHEY, CDR2 SVGAGI, per germline.

The TCR originated in a woman aged 18-30 years with Graves' hyperthyroidism. Source material: blood. The gene calls are TRBV6-5 and TRBJ1-3, with D tentatively TRBD1 (5 bases). CDR3 residues: CASSYFRGGSGNTIYF. The CDR3 nucleotides are TGTGCCAGCAGTTACTTCCGCGGGGGCTCTGGAAACACCATATATTTT.